What follows are 27 T cell receptor beta chains derived from one specimen sequenced in a study of blood T cell repertoires in COVID-19. Sequenced by immunoSEQ multiplex PCR; TCRdb stores in-frame clones only, minus some. Among under 200,000 clones listed, around 89% were seen once. Sequencing was performed on peripheral blood. These receptors originate from a man between 50 and 59 years old who had recovered from COVID-19.

The V call is TRBV10-3, the J call TRBJ2-3; tentative D call: TRBD1 (6 bases). V shed 4 bases and J shed 4 bases, with 18 bases lying between them. Germline values: CDR1 ENHRY, CDR2 SYGVKD. The CDR3 has 16 residues. The CDR3: CAISADRTTQSDTQYF. The CDR3 region has the DNA TGTGCCATCAGTGCGGACAGAACCACCCAGTCAGATACGCAGTATTTT.

This clone showed up just a few times. The genes are TRBV28 and TRBJ2-2; TRBD1 might be the D (5 bases). The germline V and J ends were trimmed by 3 bases and 0 bases, with 11 bases remaining between them. This CDR3 has 16 amino acids. Germline V gives CDR1 MDHEN, CDR2 SYDVKM. The CDR3 here is CASSFVRVPNTGELFF. The DNA for the CDR3 is TGTGCCAGCAGTTTCGTCAGGGTACCGAACACCGGGGAGCTGTTTTTT.

This clone was detected only once. J is TRBJ1-2 and V is TRBV29-1, with 7 bases fitting TRBD1. Per germline, CDR1 SQVTM and CDR2 ANQGSEA. The CDR3 totals 13 residues. J lost 4 bases, V lost 7 bases, and 9 bases had no gene match. The DNA for the CDR3 is TGCAGCGCCAAGACAGGGCCGGGCTATGGCTACACCTTC. Translation gives CSAKTGPGYGYTF.

V gene TRBV12-3 or TRBV12-4 combines with J gene TRBJ2-7; a weak D match, TRBD1 (5 bases). Trimming left V 3 bases short and J 2 bases short, with 8 bases between. The CDR3 length is 13 residues. In DNA form, the CDR3 reads TGTGCCAGCAGTTTTCAGGGAACCTACGAGCAGTACTTC. Its translation: CASSFQGTYEQYF.

The chain combines TRBV24-1 with TRBJ2-3; TRBD2 agrees at 11 bases. The CDR3 sequence is 17 residues long. V lost 5 bases and J lost 6; bases outside the gene matches: 12. The germline CDR1 and CDR2 sequences are KGHDR and SFDVKD. CDR3 in DNA: TGTGCCACCAGTGGTACTAGCGGGGGCCCCGCGGGTGATACGCAGTATTTT. This gives the protein CATSGTSGGPAGDTQYF.

The rearrangement joins TRBV6-5 to TRBJ2-7; a weak D match, TRBD1 (5 bases). Germline loops: CDR1 MNHEY, CDR2 SVGAGI. The CDR3 length is 15 residues. The ends were cut back, 4 bases at V and 3 bases at J, with 16 bases in the middle. For the CDR3, the DNA is TGTGCCAGCAGTTTGGGCGCAGGGCCCTACTACGAGCAGTACTTC. Amino acids: CASSLGAGPYYEQYF.

The chain has TRBV19 and TRBJ2-5; 15 bases line up with TRBD2. Germline CDR1 LNHDA, CDR2 SQIVND (reference sequence). V shed 5 bases, J shed 5 bases, and the junction held 3 bases outside the gene matches. The CDR3 totals 15 residues. CDR3 sequence reads: CASSGLAGGPETQYF. The CDR3 DNA is TGTGCCAGTAGTGGACTAGCGGGGGGGCCGGAGACCCAGTACTTC. The whole variable domain, filled in from reference TRBV19 and TRBJ2-5, reads DGGITQSPKYLFRKEGQNVTLSCEQNLNHDAMYWYRQDPGQGLRLIYYSQIVNDFQKGDIAEGYSVSREKKESFPLTVTSAQKNPTAFYLCASSGLAGGPETQYFGPGTRLLVL.

The chain links TRBV20-1 to TRBJ2-6; D may be TRBD2 (7 bases). This CDR3 is 11 amino acids long. Germline V gene sequence: CDR1 DFQATT, CDR2 SNEGSKA (reference sequence). Trimming took 6 bases from V and 10 from J, leaving 10 bases between them. CDR3 in DNA: TGCAGTGCGGGGGGGCCAAACGTCCTGACTTTC. Protein sequence: CSAGGPNVLTF.

The chain recombines TRBV5-4 with TRBJ2-7, with 9 bases matching TRBD1. V was clipped by 4 bases and J by 3 bases; unmatched bases: 11. The CDR3 runs 16 residues. CDR1 SGHNT and CDR2 YYREEE come from the germline V gene (reference sequence). The CDR3 nucleotides are TGTGCCAGCAGCGGCCACACAGGGGGCAGTGGCTACGAGCAGTACTTC. Translation: CASSGHTGGSGYEQYF.

V gene TRBV4-3 combines with J gene TRBJ2-2, with 7 positions matching TRBD1. Germline V gives CDR1 LGHNA, CDR2 YSLEER. After removal of 2 bases from V and 4 bases from J, the junction contained 7 bases not matched to a gene. The length of the CDR3 is 16 residues. In nucleotides, the CDR3 is TGCGCCAGCAGCCAAAAAACAGGGGTTGGCACCGGGGAGCTGTTTTTT. It is translated as CASSQKTGVGTGELFF.

This sequence joins TRBV29-1 and TRBJ1-1; a weak D match, TRBD1 (6 bases). V lost 3 bases and J 3 bases, leaving 8 bases between the germline ends. Germline CDR1 is SQVTM and CDR2 is ANQGSEA. The CDR3 runs to 12 residues. The CDR3 loop is CSVDRGYTEAFF. In nucleotides, the CDR3 is TGCAGCGTTGACAGGGGTTACACTGAAGCTTTCTTT.

This clone was seen just once. The rearrangement links TRBV23-1 to TRBJ2-7, with 7 bases matching TRBD1. TRBV23-1 is noted as an ORF with a role that remains uncertain. The CDR3 totals 14 residues. V was clipped by 8 bases and J by 3 bases; unmatched bases: 10. The CDR3 coding sequence is TGCGCCAGCGGCCCCACGGGGACAGTCTACGAGCAGTACTTC. Translating it yields CASGPTGTVYEQYF.

V gene TRBV6-1 combines with J gene TRBJ1-1, with D possibly TRBD1 on 6 matching bases. This CDR3 contains 16 residues. Per germline, CDR1 MNHNS and CDR2 SASEGT. Trimming stripped 4 bases from V and 2 bases from J, with 17 bases between. CDR3 protein: CASSGQVLRSNTEAFF. CDR3 bases: TGTGCCAGCAGTGGACAGGTCTTGAGGTCCAACACTGAAGCTTTCTTT.

Only a few counts were recorded for this clone. The chain joins TRBV5-4 to TRBJ1-4; D gene ambiguous. Germline V gene lookup returns CDR1 SGHNT and CDR2 YYREEE (reference sequence). The V gene lost 4 bases and the J gene lost 8 bases, with 15 bases spanning the gap. The CDR3 covers 14 residues. In nucleotides, the CDR3 is TGTGCCAGCAGCCCCGGGAACAGCGGAGAAAAACTGTTTTTT. Amino acids: CASSPGNSGEKLFF.

The rearrangement uses TRBV28 and TRBJ1-4; 9 bases are a match to TRBD1. The CDR3 runs to 15 residues. Germline CDR1 and CDR2: MDHEN and SYDVKM. J lost 7 bases, V lost 4 bases, and 7 bases had no gene match. The CDR3 here is CASSSPGQGPEKLFF. For the CDR3, the DNA is TGTGCCAGCAGTTCTCCGGGACAGGGCCCTGAAAAACTGTTTTTT.

In regard to this clone: This sample includes further DNA sequences coding for the same CDR3. V gene TRBV29-1 combines with J gene TRBJ2-3, with 7 bases matching TRBD2. The CDR3 covers 12 residues. The V gene's germline CDR1 is SQVTM and CDR2 ANQGSEA. J was trimmed by 3 bases and V by 5 bases; bases with no gene match: 2. In DNA form, the CDR3 reads TGCAGCGTTCTAGCGGATACAGATACGCAGTATTTT. Amino acid sequence: CSVLADTDTQYF.

The V gene is TRBV6-5, the J gene TRBJ2-7; 13 bases line up with TRBD2. J gave up 1 base and V 2 bases, and 2 bases lay outside the gene matches. Germline loops: CDR1 MNHEY, CDR2 SVGAGI. This CDR3 has 16 amino acids. CDR3 coding DNA: TGTGCCAGCAGTTACAGGACTAGCGGGGGATCCTACGAGCAGTACTTC. Residues: CASSYRTSGGSYEQYF.

The V and J genes are TRBV3-1 (or the pseudogene TRBV3-2) and TRBJ1-5; D not resolved. V was trimmed by 0 bases and J by 9 bases, leaving 12 bases between them. The CDR3 is 14 residues long. Germline CDR1 LGHDT, CDR2 YNNKEL (reference sequence). CDR3 residues: CASSQDIQLRPQHF. CDR3 in DNA: TGTGCCAGCAGCCAAGATATACAGCTTCGGCCCCAGCATTTT.

This chain connects TRBV18 to TRBJ2-7, with 8 bases fitting TRBD2. Germline-derived CDR1 and CDR2 are KGHSH and LQKENI. There are 16 residues in the CDR3. Unmatched junction bases numbered 14, after V lost 5 bases and J lost 5 bases. The DNA for the CDR3 is TGTGCCAGCTCAACGCTGGATACAGCGGGAGACCACGAGCAGTACTTC. It yields the protein CASSTLDTAGDHEQYF.

V and J are TRBV7-2 and TRBJ2-7; possible D gene TRBD1, 7 bases. The CDR3 covers 13 residues. Trimming removed 3 bases at V and 7 bases at J, with 13 bases between. Germline V CDR1 and CDR2: SGHTA, FQGNSA. This CDR3 is CASSLQTGREQYF. As DNA, the CDR3 is TGTGCCAGCAGCTTGCAGACAGGGAGGGAGCAGTACTTC.

Only one count was recorded for this clone. This rearrangement joins TRBV15 to TRBJ2-1, with a tentative D call TRBD2 (6 bases). Germline assignment: CDR1 LNHNV and CDR2 YYDKDF (reference sequence). The CDR3 runs 15 residues. Deletions cut 0 bases from V and 6 bases from J, with 12 bases between. In DNA form, the CDR3 reads TGTGCCACCAGCAGAGATAGGGGAGGTTTCAATGAGCAGTTCTTC. As protein: CATSRDRGGFNEQFF.

This chain connects TRBV7-8 to TRBJ2-7; D perhaps matches TRBD2 (6 bases). Germline loops: CDR1 SGHVS, CDR2 FQNEAQ. This CDR3 has 16 residues. V was cut by 7 bases and J by 2 bases, with 21 bases left in between. CDR3 bases: TGTGCCAGCATCCTCGACCCGGGGGAGCCAACCTACGAGCAGTACTTC. Translation gives CASILDPGEPTYEQYF.

This clone was seen just once. The chain couples TRBV18 to TRBJ1-6; weak D call: TRBD1 (6 bases). Per germline, CDR1 KGHSH and CDR2 LQKENI. The length of the CDR3 is 14 residues. V lost 6 bases and J 6 bases, leaving 12 bases between the germline ends. This chain's CDR3 is CASSRDRRNSPLHF. The CDR3 nucleotides are TGTGCCAGCTCCCGCGACAGGCGTAATTCACCCCTCCACTTT.

The chain recombines TRBV5-1 with TRBJ2-3; weak D call: TRBD1 (5 bases). V was cut by 4 bases and J by 3 bases, with 15 bases left in between. Germline V gene data show CDR1 as SGHRS and CDR2 as YFSETQ. The CDR3 has 15 amino acids. The CDR3 coding sequence is TGCGCCAGCAGCCCGTTCCAGCAGGGTACAGATACGCAGTATTTT. It yields the protein CASSPFQQGTDTQYF. Full variable domain (rest looked up from reference TRBV5-1 and TRBJ2-3): KAGVTQTPRYLIKTRGQQVTLSCSPISGHRSVSWYQQTPGQGLQFLFEYFSETQRNKGNFPGRFSGRQFSNSRSEMNVSTLELGDSALYLCASSPFQQGTDTQYFGPGTRLTVL.

The CDR3 region is CASSVDRASNTEAFF. As DNA, the CDR3 is TGTGCCAGCAGCGTCGACAGGGCCTCGAACACTGAAGCTTTCTTT. The chain has TRBV6-5 and TRBJ1-1; 7 nucleotides align to TRBD1. Per germline, CDR1 MNHEY and CDR2 SVGAGI. The V and J ends lost 6 bases and 1 base, in that order; junction bases with no gene match: 8. The CDR3 runs to 15 residues.

This chain joins TRBV27 and TRBJ2-7; TRBD1 agrees at 8 bases. CDR3 length: 14 residues. Germline V gene data show CDR1 as MNHEY and CDR2 as SMNVEV (reference sequence). V lost 4 bases, J lost 0 bases, and 2 bases stayed unmatched. The CDR3 DNA follows: TGTGCCAGCAGTTCACAGGGGGGCTCCTACGAGCAGTACTTC. Translation: CASSSQGGSYEQYF.

This clone was observed a single time. The chain has TRBV5-4 and TRBJ2-5, with unresolved D. V gave up 2 bases and J gave up 2 bases, with 13 bases separating them. CDR1 and CDR2 (germline): SGHNT, YYREEE (reference sequence). The CDR3 runs 15 residues. CDR3 coding DNA: TGTGCCAGCAGCTTCTCCGCGGCAGCACAAGAGACCCAGTACTTC. Protein product: CASSFSAAAQETQYF.